Listed below are T cell receptor beta chains from one sample, sequenced in a study of blood T cell repertoires in COVID-19. The protocol was immunoSEQ multiplex PCR, while the TCRdb copy is restricted to in-frame clones and leaves out a portion. This table has approximately 250,000 clones, around nine tenths appearing once. The sequenced sample consisted of peripheral blood. The receptors stem from a woman aged 60-75 years who had recovered from COVID-19. The CDR3 runs from the conserved cysteine through the conserved F or W. The D gene is left open where the match is weak. A row's size may be missing; if present it is once, few, many or a size class.

TRBJ2-7	-	14	-	TRBV28	CASSYGDFFKKQYF	TGTGCCAGCAGTTACGGGGATTTTTTTAAAAAGCAGTACTTC
TRBJ2-5	many	13	TRBD2	TRBV7-9	CASSSGLAETQYF	TGTGCCAGCAGCTCCGGACTAGCGGAGACCCAGTACTTC
TRBJ2-7	-	15	-	TRBV7-2	CASSPLRRSSYEQYF	TGTGCCAGCAGCCCCCTCCGGAGGAGCTCCTACGAGCAGTACTTC
TRBJ1-2	many	13	-	TRBV14	CASSQDMGWGYTF	TGTGCCAGCAGCCAAGATATGGGCTGGGGCTACACCTTC
TRBJ1-6	-	14	TRBD1	TRBV7-6	CASSFTGVDSPLHF	TGTGCCAGCAGCTTTACAGGGGTTGATTCACCCCTCCACTTT
TRBJ1-2	-	15	TRBD1	TRBV5-1	CASRSDGDRVIGYTF	TGCGCCAGCAGGTCGGACGGGGACAGGGTAATTGGCTACACCTTC
TRBJ1-1	-	16	-	TRBV9	CASSVGGGMGNTEAFF	TGTGCCAGCAGCGTAGGTGGAGGGATGGGGAACACCGAAGCTTTCTTT
TRBJ1-1	-	10	-	TRBV12-3/TRBV12-4	CASSSGEAFF	TGTGCCAGCAGTTCAGGGGAAGCTTTCTTT
TRBJ2-1	-	14	TRBD1	TRBV7-2	CASSSGTGANEQFF	TGTGCCAGCAGCTCCGGGACAGGGGCGAATGAGCAGTTCTTC
TRBJ2-7	-	15	-	TRBV11-1	CASSLDPGSSYEQYF	TGTGCCAGCAGCTTAGACCCGGGTAGCTCCTACGAGCAGTACTTC
TRBJ2-1	-	15	-	TRBV7-9	CASSLEGVASNEQFF	TGTGCCAGCAGCTTAGAAGGGGTGGCCTCTAATGAGCAGTTCTTC
TRBJ2-3	-	11	-	TRBV4-1	CASSHGDTQYF	TGCGCCAGCAGCCACGGAGATACGCAGTATTTT
TRBJ1-1	-	19	-	TRBV3-1/TRBV3-2	CASSQDSGWGTAPHTEAFF	TGTGCCAGCAGCCAAGATTCAGGGTGGGGGACTGCCCCCCACACTGAAGCTTTCTTT
TRBJ2-3	once	16	TRBD2	TRBV7-2	CASSPASGGAGDTQYF	TGTGCCAGCAGCCCGGCTAGCGGGGGGGCAGGTGATACGCAGTATTTT
TRBJ1-2	-	15	TRBD1	TRBV4-1	CASSQEGGAYYGYTF	TGCGCCAGCAGCCAAGAAGGGGGCGCGTACTATGGCTACACCTTC
TRBJ1-5	-	15	-	TRBV3-1/TRBV3-2	CASSQGTDSNQPQHF	TGTGCCAGCAGCCAAGGGACAGATAGCAATCAGCCCCAGCATTTT
TRBJ1-2	-	13	-	TRBV5-1	CASSSQGVYGYTF	TGCGCCAGCAGCTCGCAGGGCGTCTATGGCTACACCTTC
TRBJ2-5	-	17	-	TRBV5-1	CASSLEAFVGRRETQYF	TGCGCCAGCAGCTTGGAGGCTTTTGTGGGTCGGAGGGAGACCCAGTACTTC
TRBJ1-2	-	13	TRBD1	TRBV25-1	CASSSGGYTGYTF	TGTGCCAGCAGCTCAGGGGGGTATACCGGCTACACCTTC
TRBJ1-6	-	14	TRBD1	TRBV15	CATSGARGRSPLHF	TGTGCCACCAGCGGGGCCAGGGGGAGGTCACCCCTCCACTTT
TRBJ2-2	once	13	TRBD1	TRBV2	CASRDREAGELFF	TGTGCCAGCCGGGACAGGGAAGCCGGGGAGCTGTTTTTT
TRBJ2-2	-	15	-	TRBV11-3	CASSPGTPNTGELFF	TGTGCCAGCAGCCCCGGGACACCGAACACCGGGGAGCTGTTTTTT
TRBJ1-1	-	14	-	TRBV11-3	CASSSFGGNTEAFF	TGTGCCAGCAGCTCTTTCGGGGGAAACACTGAAGCTTTCTTT
TRBJ1-5	-	14	TRBD1	TRBV3-1/TRBV3-2	CASSQGQGGQPQHF	TGTGCCAGCAGCCAAGGACAGGGGGGTCAGCCCCAGCATTTT
TRBJ2-7	once	12	-	TRBV5-1	CASSSDNYEQYF	TGCGCCAGCAGCTCGGACAACTACGAGCAGTACTTC
TRBJ2-2	-	16	-	TRBV7-2	CASSINLLARTGELFF	TGTGCCAGCAGTATAAATTTGCTTGCGAGAACCGGGGAGCTGTTTTTT
TRBJ2-2	-	16	-	TRBV11-3	CASSPRRGQNTGELFF	TGTGCCAGCAGCCCACGGCGCGGGCAGAACACCGGGGAGCTGTTTTTT
TRBJ2-6	-	15	TRBD1	TRBV6-5	CASSSTGAGANVLTF	TGTGCCAGCAGTTCGACAGGGGCCGGGGCCAACGTCCTGACTTTC
TRBJ2-7	-	13	-	TRBV2	CASTRRTSYEQYF	TGTGCCAGCACCCGGAGGACCTCCTACGAGCAGTACTTC
TRBJ1-2	-	15	-	TRBV6-1	CASSEAHRERDGYTF	TGTGCCAGCAGTGAAGCGCACAGGGAAAGAGATGGCTACACCTTC
TRBJ1-6	-	14	-	TRBV7-9	CASSLGQPNSPLHF	TGTGCCAGCAGCCTCGGACAGCCAAATTCACCCCTCCACTTT
TRBJ2-6	-	17	TRBD1	TRBV9	CASSVVPRGSGANVLTF	TGTGCCAGCAGCGTAGTCCCCAGGGGGTCTGGGGCCAACGTCCTGACTTTC
TRBJ2-7	-	16	TRBD1	TRBV28	CASRTSGTGNSYAQYF	TGTGCCAGCAGGACGTCCGGGACAGGGAATTCCTACGCGCAGTACTTC
TRBJ1-1	-	13	-	TRBV29-1	CSVASGVATEAFF	TGCAGCGTTGCTAGCGGCGTGGCTACTGAAGCTTTCTTT
TRBJ1-4	-	17	TRBD1	TRBV10-3	CAISESVGGTDNEKLFF	TGTGCCATCAGTGAGTCTGTTGGCGGGACAGATAATGAAAAACTGTTTTTT
TRBJ1-3	-	15	-	TRBV28	CAALPAGIGGNTIYF	TGTGCCGCACTCCCGGCGGGGATCGGTGGAAACACCATATATTTT
TRBJ2-2	-	16	TRBD1	TRBV7-9	CASSTIQGADTGELFF	TGTGCCAGCAGCACCATACAGGGGGCGGACACCGGGGAGCTGTTTTTT
TRBJ1-4	once	15	TRBD1	TRBV5-1	CASSQGGTTNEKLFF	TGCGCCAGCAGCCAGGGGGGTACAACTAATGAAAAACTGTTTTTT
TRBJ2-5	-	14	-	TRBV7-3	CASSANGAKETQYF	TGTGCCAGCAGCGCGAATGGGGCCAAAGAGACCCAGTACTTC
TRBJ1-1	-	10	-	TRBV29-1	CSANTGGAFF	TGCAGCGCCAACACGGGGGGAGCTTTCTTT
TRBJ2-3	-	15	TRBD2	TRBV2	CASNIAGGNTDTQYF	TGTGCCAGCAACATAGCGGGGGGGAACACAGATACGCAGTATTTT
TRBJ2-3	-	13	-	TRBV5-1	CASSLEARDTQYF	TGCGCCAGCAGCTTGGAAGCTAGGGATACGCAGTATTTT
TRBJ2-7	-	14	-	TRBV7-2	CASSLVALSYEQYF	TGTGCCAGCAGCTTAGTGGCCCTCTCCTACGAGCAGTACTTC
TRBJ1-1	-	15	-	TRBV6-5	CASMSEQGEATEAFF	TGTGCCAGCATGAGTGAACAGGGAGAAGCCACTGAAGCTTTCTTT
TRBJ1-3	-	15	TRBD1	TRBV3-1/TRBV3-2	CASSQLGGYGNTIYF	TGTGCCAGCAGCCAATTAGGGGGCTATGGAAACACCATATATTTT
TRBJ2-7	few	13	TRBD2	TRBV27	CASGSGASYEQYF	TGTGCCAGCGGTAGCGGGGCCTCCTACGAGCAGTACTTC
TRBJ1-4	-	15	TRBD1	TRBV5-4	CASSARTGIGEKLFF	TGTGCCAGCAGCGCCCGGACAGGGATTGGCGAAAAACTGTTTTTT
TRBJ1-1	-	14	-	TRBV6-4	CASSYWAGNTEAFF	TGTGCCAGCAGTTATTGGGCAGGGAACACTGAAGCTTTCTTT
TRBJ1-6	once	15	-	TRBV3-1/TRBV3-2	CASSRESAENSPLHF	TGTGCCAGCAGCCGGGAGTCCGCGGAGAATTCACCCCTCCACTTT
TRBJ1-6	-	17	TRBD1	TRBV18	CASSPQRGGQANSPLHF	TGTGCCAGCTCACCCCAAAGGGGGGGACAGGCCAATTCACCCCTCCACTTT
TRBJ1-2	-	12	TRBD1	TRBV12-3/TRBV12-4	CASSFAGGAYTF	TGTGCCAGCAGTTTCGCAGGGGGCGCCTACACCTTC
TRBJ2-1	-	17	TRBD2	TRBV3-1/TRBV3-2	CASSQEVPETSLNEQFF	TGTGCCAGCAGCCAAGAAGTACCCGAGACTAGCCTCAATGAGCAGTTCTTC
TRBJ1-5	once	15	-	TRBV5-5	CASSLVGTRGQPQHF	TGTGCCAGCAGCTTGGTGGGCACGCGGGGTCAGCCCCAGCATTTT